This T cell receptor (beta chain) emerged from a study of T cells after yellow fever vaccination. Broader study findings: Researchers report a weaker secondary response that nonetheless peaked faster, day 5 versus 15. Most clones from primary vaccination resurfaced after the booster (under 97% CD4, around 90% CD8). A limited proportion of clonotypes was detected within both the CD4 and CD8 compartments.

As for this clonotype: Its antigen is as yet unknown. The junction departs from the called germline gene at one end, perhaps through a read error.

The CDR3 is 17 amino acids. CDR1 and CDR2 from the germline V gene are KGHSH and LQKENI. 5'RACE template switching produced TCR cDNA carrying a universal primer site and UMIs. In TCRdb, the 5' RACE reads were re-called with MiXCR into one record per CDR3 protein. The top ten clones hold about 17% of a sample with a few hundred thousand distinct CDR3 sequences, around 10% of them seen once. This clonotype originated in a young man who received the YFV17D yellow fever vaccine. The sample was PBMCs, taken on the day of the first yellow fever vaccination. The chain has TRBV18 and TRBJ2-1, with D possibly matching TRBD1 (5 bases). The CDR3 protein is CASSPSPELQADKEQFF. The CDR3 DNA is TGTGCCAGCTCACCCAGCCCAGAGCTCCAGGCGGACAAAGAGCAGTTCTTC.